The source of this T cell receptor beta chain is a study of shared clonotypes between healthy human individuals. The protocol was immunoSEQ multiplex PCR, while the TCRdb copy is restricted to in-frame clones and leaves out a portion. The sample holds around 650,000 clones, about 96% seen once. Naive CD8 cells lacked CD45RO and underwent positive selection for CCR7, leaving out terminally differentiated effector memory CD45RA+ cells. This TCR derives from a woman in her twenties or thirties in good health. Sequences were obtained from naive CD8+ T cells sorted from blood.

The CDR3 nucleotides are TGTGCCAGCAGGGGGACAGGAGAGAACACTGAAGCTTTCTTT. It specifies CASRGTGENTEAFF. The chain recombines TRBV28 with TRBJ1-1, with 8 bases lining up with TRBD1. The CDR3 length is 14 residues. Germline CDR1 reads MDHEN; CDR2 reads SYDVKM. Losses at the gene ends were 6 bases for V and 1 base for J; bases not matched to a gene: 4.